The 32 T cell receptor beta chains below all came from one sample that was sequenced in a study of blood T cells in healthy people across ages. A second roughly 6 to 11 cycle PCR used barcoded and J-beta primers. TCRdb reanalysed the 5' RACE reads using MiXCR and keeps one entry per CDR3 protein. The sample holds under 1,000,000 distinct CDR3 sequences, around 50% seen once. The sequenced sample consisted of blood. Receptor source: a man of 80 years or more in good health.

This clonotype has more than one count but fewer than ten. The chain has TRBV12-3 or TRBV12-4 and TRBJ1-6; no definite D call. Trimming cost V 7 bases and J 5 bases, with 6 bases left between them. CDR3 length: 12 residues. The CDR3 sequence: CASTENNSPLHF. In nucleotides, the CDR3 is TGTGCCAGCACGGAAAATAATTCACCCCTCCACTTT.

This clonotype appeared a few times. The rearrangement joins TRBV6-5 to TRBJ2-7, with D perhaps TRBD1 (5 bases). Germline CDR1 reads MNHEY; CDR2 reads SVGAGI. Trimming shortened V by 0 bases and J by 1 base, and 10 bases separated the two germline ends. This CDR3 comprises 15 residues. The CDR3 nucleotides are TGTGCCAGCAGTTACTCGGCAGGGCCGTCCTACGAGCAGTACTTC. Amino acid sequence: CASSYSAGPSYEQYF.

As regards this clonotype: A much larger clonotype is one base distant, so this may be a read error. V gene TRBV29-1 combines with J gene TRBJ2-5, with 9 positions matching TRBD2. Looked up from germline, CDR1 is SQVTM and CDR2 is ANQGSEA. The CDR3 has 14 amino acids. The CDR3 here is CSVGLAEYQEAQYF. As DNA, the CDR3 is TGCAGCGTGGGACTAGCCGAGTACCAAGAGGCCCAGTACTTC.

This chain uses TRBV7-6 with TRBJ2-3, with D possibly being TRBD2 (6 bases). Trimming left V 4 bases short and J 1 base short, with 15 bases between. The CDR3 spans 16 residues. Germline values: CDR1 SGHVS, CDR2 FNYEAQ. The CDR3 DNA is TGTGCCAGCAGCTCGGGAGTAGGGGAGGGCACAGATACGCAGTATTTT. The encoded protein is CASSSGVGEGTDTQYF.

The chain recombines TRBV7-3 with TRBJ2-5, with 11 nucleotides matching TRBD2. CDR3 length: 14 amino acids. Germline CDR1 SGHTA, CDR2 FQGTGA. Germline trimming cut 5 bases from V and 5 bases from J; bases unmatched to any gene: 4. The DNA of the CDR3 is TGTGCCAGCAGCCAACTAGCGGGAGCCGAGACCCAGTACTTC. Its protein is CASSQLAGAETQYF. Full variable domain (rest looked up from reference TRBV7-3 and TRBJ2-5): GAGVSQTPSNKVTEKGKYVELRCDPISGHTALYWYRQSLGQGPEFLIYFQGTGAADDSGLPNDRFFAVRPEGSVSTLKIQRTERGDSAVYLCASSQLAGAETQYFGPGTRLLVL.

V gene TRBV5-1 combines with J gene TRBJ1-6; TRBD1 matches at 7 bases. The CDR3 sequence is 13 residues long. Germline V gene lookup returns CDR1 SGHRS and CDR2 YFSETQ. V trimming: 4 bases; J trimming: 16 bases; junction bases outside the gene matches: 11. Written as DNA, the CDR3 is TGCGCCAGCAGCCGGGATAACCGGGACAGACTCCACTTT. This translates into CASSRDNRDRLHF. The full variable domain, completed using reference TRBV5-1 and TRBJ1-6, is KAGVTQTPRYLIKTRGQQVTLSCSPISGHRSVSWYQQTPGQGLQFLFEYFSETQRNKGNFPGRFSGRQFSNSRSEMNVSTLELGDSALYLCASSRDNRDRLHFGNGTRLTVT.

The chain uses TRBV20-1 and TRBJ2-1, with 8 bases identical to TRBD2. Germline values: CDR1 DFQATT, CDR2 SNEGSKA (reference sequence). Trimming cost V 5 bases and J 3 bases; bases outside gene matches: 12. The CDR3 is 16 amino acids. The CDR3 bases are TGCAGTGCTCCCCCGGTACCAGCGGGAGTCTACAATGAGCAGTTCTTC. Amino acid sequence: CSAPPVPAGVYNEQFF.

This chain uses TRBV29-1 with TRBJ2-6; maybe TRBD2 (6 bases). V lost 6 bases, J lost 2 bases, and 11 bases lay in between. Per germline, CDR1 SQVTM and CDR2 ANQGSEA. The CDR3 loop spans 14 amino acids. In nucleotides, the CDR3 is TGCAGCGTGGGAGGCAGGGCTGGGGCCAACGTCCTGACTTTC. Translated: CSVGGRAGANVLTF.

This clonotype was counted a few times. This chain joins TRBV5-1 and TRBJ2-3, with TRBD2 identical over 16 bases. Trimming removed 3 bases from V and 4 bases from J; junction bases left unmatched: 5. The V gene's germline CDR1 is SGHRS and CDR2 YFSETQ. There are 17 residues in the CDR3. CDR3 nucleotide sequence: TGCGCCAGCAGCTCGGGACTAGCGGGAGGGCGGGCAGATACGCAGTATTTT. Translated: CASSSGLAGGRADTQYF.

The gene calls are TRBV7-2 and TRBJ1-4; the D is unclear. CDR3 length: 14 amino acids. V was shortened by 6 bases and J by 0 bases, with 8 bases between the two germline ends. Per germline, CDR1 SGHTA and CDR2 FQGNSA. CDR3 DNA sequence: TGTGCCAGCAGGGAGGGAGCAACTAATGAAAAACTGTTTTTT. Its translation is CASREGATNEKLFF.

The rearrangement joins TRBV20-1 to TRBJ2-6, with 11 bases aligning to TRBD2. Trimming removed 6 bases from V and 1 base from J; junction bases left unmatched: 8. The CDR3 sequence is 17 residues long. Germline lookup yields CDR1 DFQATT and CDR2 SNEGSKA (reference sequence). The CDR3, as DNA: TGCAGTGCCCCCCGCGGACTAGCGGGTTCTGGGGCCAACGTCCTGACTTTC. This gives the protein CSAPRGLAGSGANVLTF.

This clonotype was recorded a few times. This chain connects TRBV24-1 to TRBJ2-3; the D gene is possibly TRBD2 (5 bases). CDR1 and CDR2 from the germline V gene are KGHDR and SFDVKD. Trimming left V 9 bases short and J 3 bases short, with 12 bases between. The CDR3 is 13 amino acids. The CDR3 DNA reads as TGTGCCACCGGCGGACCGGGGACAGATACGCAGTATTTT. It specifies CATGGPGTDTQYF.

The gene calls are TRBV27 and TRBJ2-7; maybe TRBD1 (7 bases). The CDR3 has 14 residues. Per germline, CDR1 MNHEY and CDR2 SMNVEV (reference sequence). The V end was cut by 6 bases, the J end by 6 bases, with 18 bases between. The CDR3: CASSPRGDRFEQYF. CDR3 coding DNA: TGTGCCAGCAGCCCCAGGGGGGACCGCTTCGAGCAGTACTTC.

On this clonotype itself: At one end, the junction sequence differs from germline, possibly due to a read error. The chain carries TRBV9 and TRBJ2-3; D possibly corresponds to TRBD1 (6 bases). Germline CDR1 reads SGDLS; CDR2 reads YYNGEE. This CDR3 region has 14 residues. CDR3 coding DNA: TGTGCCAGCAGCCTCCCTGGGGACACAGATACGCGGTATTTT. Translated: CASSLPGDTDTRYF.

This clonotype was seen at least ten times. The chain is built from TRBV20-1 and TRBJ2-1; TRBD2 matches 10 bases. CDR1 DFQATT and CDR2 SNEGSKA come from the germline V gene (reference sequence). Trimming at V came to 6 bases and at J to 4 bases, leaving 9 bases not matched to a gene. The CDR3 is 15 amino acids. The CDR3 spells CSALTAGGAYNEQFF. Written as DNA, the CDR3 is TGCAGTGCCCTCACAGCGGGAGGGGCATACAATGAGCAGTTCTTC.

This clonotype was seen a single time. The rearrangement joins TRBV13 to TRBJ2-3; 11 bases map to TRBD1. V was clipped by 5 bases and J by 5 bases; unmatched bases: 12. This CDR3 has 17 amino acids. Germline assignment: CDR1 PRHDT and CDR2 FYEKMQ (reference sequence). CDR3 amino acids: CASSRFGQGAYGDTQYF. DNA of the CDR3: TGTGCCAGCAGCCGCTTCGGACAGGGGGCTTATGGAGATACGCAGTATTTT.

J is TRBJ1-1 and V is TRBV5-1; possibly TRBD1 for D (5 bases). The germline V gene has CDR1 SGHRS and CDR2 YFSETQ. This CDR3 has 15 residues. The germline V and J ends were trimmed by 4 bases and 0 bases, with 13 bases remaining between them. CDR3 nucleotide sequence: TGCGCCAGCAGCCCACGGGACGGATTGAACACTGAAGCTTTCTTT. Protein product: CASSPRDGLNTEAFF.

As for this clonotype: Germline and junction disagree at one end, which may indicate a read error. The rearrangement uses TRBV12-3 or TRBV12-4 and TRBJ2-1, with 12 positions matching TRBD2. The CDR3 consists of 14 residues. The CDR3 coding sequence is TGTGCCAGCAGGCTAGCGGGAGGGAACAATGTGCAGTTCTTC. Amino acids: CASRLAGGNNVQFF.

Here the CDR3 reads CASRHGTGVTYGYTF. The CDR3 DNA follows: TGTGCCAGCAGACATGGAACAGGGGTAACCTATGGCTACACCTTC. V usage is TRBV6-6 and J usage is TRBJ1-2; 7 bases agree with TRBD1. The CDR3 is 15 amino acids. After removal of 6 bases from V and 4 bases from J, the junction contained 11 bases not matched to a gene. CDR1 MNHNY and CDR2 SVGAGI come from the germline V gene (reference sequence).

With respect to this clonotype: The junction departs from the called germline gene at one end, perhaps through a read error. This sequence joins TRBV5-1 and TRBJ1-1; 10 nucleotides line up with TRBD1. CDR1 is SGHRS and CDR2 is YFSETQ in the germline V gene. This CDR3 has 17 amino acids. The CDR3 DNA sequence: TGCGCCAGCAGCTTGGAAGGACCGGACAGGGGGAACAATGAAGCTTTCTTT. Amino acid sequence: CASSLEGPDRGNNEAFF.

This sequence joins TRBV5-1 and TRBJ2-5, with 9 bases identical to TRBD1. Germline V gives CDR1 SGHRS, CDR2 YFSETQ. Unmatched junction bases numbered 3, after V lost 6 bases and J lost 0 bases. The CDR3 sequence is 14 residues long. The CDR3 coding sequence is TGCGCCAGCAATAGACAGGGGGACCAAGAGACCCAGTACTTC. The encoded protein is CASNRQGDQETQYF. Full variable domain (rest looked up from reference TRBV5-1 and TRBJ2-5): KAGVTQTPRYLIKTRGQQVTLSCSPISGHRSVSWYQQTPGQGLQFLFEYFSETQRNKGNFPGRFSGRQFSNSRSEMNVSTLELGDSALYLCASNRQGDQETQYFGPGTRLLVL.

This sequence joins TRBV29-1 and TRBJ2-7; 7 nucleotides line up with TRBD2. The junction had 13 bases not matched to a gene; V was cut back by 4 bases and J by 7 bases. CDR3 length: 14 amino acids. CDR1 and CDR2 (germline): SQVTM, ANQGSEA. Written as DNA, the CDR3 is TGCAGCGTTGCGGCTAGCGGAGCCTCCAATGAGCAGTACTTC. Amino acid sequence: CSVAASGASNEQYF.

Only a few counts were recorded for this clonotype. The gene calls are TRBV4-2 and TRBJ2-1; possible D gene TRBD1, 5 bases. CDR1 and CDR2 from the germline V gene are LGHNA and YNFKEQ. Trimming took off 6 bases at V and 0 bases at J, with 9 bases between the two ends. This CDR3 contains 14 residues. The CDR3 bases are TGTGCCAGCAGAGGGGTTGGCTCCTACAATGAGCAGTTCTTC. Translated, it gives CASRGVGSYNEQFF.

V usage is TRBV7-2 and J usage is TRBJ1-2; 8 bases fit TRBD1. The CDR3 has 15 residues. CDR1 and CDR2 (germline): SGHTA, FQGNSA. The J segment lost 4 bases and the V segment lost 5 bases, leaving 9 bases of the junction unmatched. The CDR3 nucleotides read TGTGCCAGCAGCCTAGGGGCAGGGGGCATCTATGGCTACACCTTC. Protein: CASSLGAGGIYGYTF.

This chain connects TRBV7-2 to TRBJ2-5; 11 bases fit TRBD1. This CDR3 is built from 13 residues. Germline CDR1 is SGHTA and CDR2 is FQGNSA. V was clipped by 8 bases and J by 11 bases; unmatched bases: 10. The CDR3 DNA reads TGTGCCAGCTGCGGACAGGGGGCCAATGAGCAGTACTTC. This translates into CASCGQGANEQYF.

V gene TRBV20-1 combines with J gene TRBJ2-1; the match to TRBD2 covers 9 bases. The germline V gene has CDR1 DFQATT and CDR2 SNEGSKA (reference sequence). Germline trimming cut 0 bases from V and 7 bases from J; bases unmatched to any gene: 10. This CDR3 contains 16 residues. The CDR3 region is CSARDWVSGSSNEQFF. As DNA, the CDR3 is TGCAGTGCTAGAGATTGGGTTAGCGGGAGTTCAAATGAGCAGTTCTTC.

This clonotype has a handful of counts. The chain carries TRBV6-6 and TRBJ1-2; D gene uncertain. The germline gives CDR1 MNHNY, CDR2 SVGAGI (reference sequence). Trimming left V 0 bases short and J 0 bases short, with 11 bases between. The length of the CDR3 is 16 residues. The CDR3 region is CASSYSRRGANYGYTF. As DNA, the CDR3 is TGTGCCAGCAGTTACTCTCGCAGAGGAGCTAACTATGGCTACACCTTC.

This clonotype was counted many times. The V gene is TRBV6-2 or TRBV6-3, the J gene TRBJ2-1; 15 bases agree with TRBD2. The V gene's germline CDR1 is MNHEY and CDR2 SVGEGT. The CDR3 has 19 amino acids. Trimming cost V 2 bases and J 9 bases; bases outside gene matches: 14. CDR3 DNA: TGTGCCAGCAGTTACCGTCCCGGGACTAGCGGGAGGAGAGATAGTGAGCAGTTCTTC. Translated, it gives CASSYRPGTSGRRDSEQFF.

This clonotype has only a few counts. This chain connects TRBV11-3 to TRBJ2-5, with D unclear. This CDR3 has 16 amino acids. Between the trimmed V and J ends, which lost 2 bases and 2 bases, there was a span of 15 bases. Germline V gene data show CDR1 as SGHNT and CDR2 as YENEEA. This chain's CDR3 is CASSLRSSTDQETQYF. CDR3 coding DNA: TGTGCCAGCAGCTTACGTAGTAGCACAGATCAAGAGACCCAGTACTTC.

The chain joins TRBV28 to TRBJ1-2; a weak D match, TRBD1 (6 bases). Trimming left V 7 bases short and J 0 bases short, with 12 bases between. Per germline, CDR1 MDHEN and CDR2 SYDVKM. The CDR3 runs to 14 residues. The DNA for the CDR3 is TGTGCCAGCAACCTTTGGACAGCTAACTATGGCTACACCTTC. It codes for CASNLWTANYGYTF.

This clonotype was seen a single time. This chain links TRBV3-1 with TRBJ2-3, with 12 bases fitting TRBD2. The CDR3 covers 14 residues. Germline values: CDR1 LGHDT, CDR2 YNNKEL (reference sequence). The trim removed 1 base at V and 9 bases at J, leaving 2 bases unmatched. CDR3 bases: TGTGCCAGCAGCCAAGGACTAGCGGGAGCCACGCAGTATTTT. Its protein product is CASSQGLAGATQYF.

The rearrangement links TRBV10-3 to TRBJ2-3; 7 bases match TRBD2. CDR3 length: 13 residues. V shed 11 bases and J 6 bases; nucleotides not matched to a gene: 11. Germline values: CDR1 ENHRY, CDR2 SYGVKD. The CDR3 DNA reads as TGTGCCTCGCGGGGAGGGGCGAAGGATACGCAGTATTTT. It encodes CASRGGAKDTQYF.